These T cell receptor beta chains were read from a single sample in a study of T cell responses to AZD1222 COVID-19 vaccine. Generated by immunoSEQ multiplex PCR, the TCRdb table keeps only in-frame clones and is missing some. The sample includes roughly 150,000 clones, approximately 87% seen only once; the top ten take 1.5% to 2%. This material consisted of peripheral blood, taken 28 days after the second AZD1222 dose. These receptors all stem from an adult who received the AZD1222 COVID-19 vaccine. CDR3s include the opening cysteine and the closing phenylalanine or tryptophan. Fields, in order: D gene, clone size, J gene, V gene, CDR3 DNA, CDR3 protein. The D gene is left open where the match is weak. Expanded clones get a size class; other rows say once, few or many, or leave the size out.

D: -; size: -; J: TRBJ2-7; V: TRBV5-8; DNA: TGTGCCAGCAGCTTAGCCGGGGCAGTGGACGAGCAGTACTTC; CDR3: CASSLAGAVDEQYF
D: -; size: -; J: TRBJ1-3; V: TRBV7-9; DNA: TGTGCCAGCAGACCTCAGGGGTTCACTGGAAACACCATATATTTT; CDR3: CASRPQGFTGNTIYF
D: -; size: once; J: TRBJ2-7; V: TRBV28; DNA: TGTGCCAGCAGTTTACCCCAACAGGGTTACGAGCAGTACTTC; CDR3: CASSLPQQGYEQYF
D: TRBD1; size: -; J: TRBJ2-6; V: TRBV5-1; DNA: TGCGCCAGCAGCTTACAGTTGACAGGGGGAACTGGGGCCAACGTCCTGACTTTC; CDR3: CASSLQLTGGTGANVLTF
D: -; size: -; J: TRBJ2-7; V: TRBV9; DNA: TGTGCCAGCAGCTCCGTGGAGGGAGGCGGGGCACTGGGGGAGCAGTACTTC; CDR3: CASSSVEGGGALGEQYF
D: -; size: -; J: TRBJ2-1; V: TRBV7-2; DNA: TGTGCCAGCAGCTTCACCGGGACACTGTCCTACAATGAGCAGTTCTTC; CDR3: CASSFTGTLSYNEQFF
D: TRBD1; size: -; J: TRBJ1-3; V: TRBV9; DNA: TGTGCCAGCAGCGTGGGGACAGGAACGTCCACTGGAAACACCATATATTTT; CDR3: CASSVGTGTSTGNTIYF
D: -; size: -; J: TRBJ1-6; V: TRBV27; DNA: TGTGCCAGCAGTTCGAAGGGTTTCGGGGATTCACCCCTCCACTTT; CDR3: CASSSKGFGDSPLHF
D: -; size: -; J: TRBJ1-2; V: TRBV29-1; DNA: TGCAGCGTTGGCAGGGGATCTAACTATGGCTACACCTTC; CDR3: CSVGRGSNYGYTF
D: TRBD2; size: -; J: TRBJ2-3; V: TRBV6-5; DNA: TGTGCCAGCAGTTACCGCGGGAGTGGTACAGATACGCAGTATTTT; CDR3: CASSYRGSGTDTQYF
D: TRBD2; size: -; J: TRBJ2-7; V: TRBV28; DNA: TGTGCCAGCAGTTCGCTAGCGGCCCAACGGAGAAGCGAGCAGTACTTC; CDR3: CASSSLAAQRRSEQYF
D: -; size: -; J: TRBJ1-1; V: TRBV6-6; DNA: TGTGCCAGCCTGGCCCTGCAAGCTTTCTTT; CDR3: CASLALQAFF
D: -; size: -; J: TRBJ1-2; V: TRBV7-2; DNA: TGTGCCAGCAGCTTGAGTAACAGGGGCTACACCTTC; CDR3: CASSLSNRGYTF
D: -; size: -; J: TRBJ1-2; V: TRBV11-2; DNA: TGTGCCAGCAGCTTGGGAGGGATTAACTATGGCTACACCTTC; CDR3: CASSLGGINYGYTF
D: -; size: -; J: TRBJ2-1; V: TRBV15; DNA: TGTGCCACCAGCAGTCCCCCGGGACCCCAGTTCTTC; CDR3: CATSSPPGPQFF
D: -; size: -; J: TRBJ1-6; V: TRBV19; DNA: TGTGCCAGTACCAAAGGTGGGGGCAGTGATTCACCCCTCCACTTT; CDR3: CASTKGGGSDSPLHF
D: -; size: once; J: TRBJ1-5; V: TRBV30; DNA: TGTGCCTGGAGTGTGGGGGTACAAGGTCAGCCCCAGCATTTT; CDR3: CAWSVGVQGQPQHF
D: -; size: -; J: TRBJ1-2; V: TRBV10-3; DNA: TGTGCCATCAGAGATCCATCAGGGGTTAGCTATGGCTACACCTTC; CDR3: CAIRDPSGVSYGYTF
D: -; size: -; J: TRBJ2-6; V: TRBV7-9; DNA: TGTGCCAGCAGAGTACAGGGTTCCGGGGCCAACGTCCTGACTTTC; CDR3: CASRVQGSGANVLTF
D: TRBD1; size: -; J: TRBJ1-4; V: TRBV6-1; DNA: TGTGCCAGCAGTCGGGACAGGGCGAATGAAAAACTGTTTTTT; CDR3: CASSRDRANEKLFF
D: -; size: -; J: TRBJ1-2; V: TRBV30; DNA: TGTGCCTGGAGTGTAGAATACAGCTTAACATACCCTAACTATGGCTACACCTTC; CDR3: CAWSVEYSLTYPNYGYTF
D: TRBD1; size: -; J: TRBJ1-4; V: TRBV28; DNA: TGTGCCAGCAGTCCAGGGGGGACAACTAATGAAAAACTGTTTTTT; CDR3: CASSPGGTTNEKLFF
D: -; size: -; J: TRBJ2-3; V: TRBV4-2; DNA: TGTGCCAGCAGCCAAGAAGTGCGTAACACAGATACGCAGTATTTT; CDR3: CASSQEVRNTDTQYF
D: -; size: -; J: TRBJ1-1; V: TRBV28; DNA: TGTGCCAGCAGTCCCCCTACGCGGGGGAGAAGGACTGAAGCTTTCTTT; CDR3: CASSPPTRGRRTEAFF